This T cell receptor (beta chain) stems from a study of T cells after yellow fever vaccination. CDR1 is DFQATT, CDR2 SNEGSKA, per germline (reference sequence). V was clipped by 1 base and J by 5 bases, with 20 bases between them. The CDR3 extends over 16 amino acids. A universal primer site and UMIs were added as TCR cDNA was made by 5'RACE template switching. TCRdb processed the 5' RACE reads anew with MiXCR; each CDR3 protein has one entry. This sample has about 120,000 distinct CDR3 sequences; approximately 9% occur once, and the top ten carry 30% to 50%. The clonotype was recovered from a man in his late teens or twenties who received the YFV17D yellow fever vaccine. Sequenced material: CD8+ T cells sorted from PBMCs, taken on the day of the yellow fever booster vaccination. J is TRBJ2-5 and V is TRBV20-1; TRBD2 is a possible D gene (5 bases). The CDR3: CSARGEISTLPETQYF. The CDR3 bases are TGCAGTGCTAGAGGGGAGATCTCGACCCTCCCGGAGACCCAGTACTTC.